These 4 T cell receptor beta chains share one sample of origin, sequenced in a study of PD-1 blockade in classical Hodgkin lymphoma. TCRdb keeps only in-frame clones here, not all; method: immunoSEQ multiplex PCR. The sample records nearly 25,000 clones, 65% to 80% being singletons. Each patient experienced a relapse that followed autologous stem cell transplantation, and brentuximab vedotin exposure varied. The source was peripheral blood mononuclear cells (PBMCs), collected before the second cycle of nivolumab. Receptors originate from a human donor with classical Hodgkin lymphoma.

This chain links TRBV19 with TRBJ2-2; 8 positions agree with TRBD1. This CDR3 contains 13 residues. Germline V gene sequence: CDR1 LNHDA, CDR2 SQIVND (reference sequence). With V trimmed by 11 bases and J by 7 bases, 9 bases remained unmatched. CDR3 loop: CAAGGPGLGELFF. The CDR3 nucleotides are TGTGCCGCAGGGGGCCCGGGTCTCGGGGAGCTGTTTTTT.

Points on this clone: The junction departs from germline at one end; a sequencing error may be responsible. Other DNA sequences in the sample encode the same CDR3. V is TRBV4-1 and J is TRBJ2-7; 9 bases fit TRBD1. The CDR3 spans 14 residues. CDR1 MGHRA and CDR2 YSYEKL come from the germline V gene. CDR3: CASSFPGTGNEQYF. The CDR3 DNA reads as TGTGCCAGCAGCTTCCCCGGGACAGGGAACGAGCAGTACTTC.

The J gene is TRBJ2-5, the V gene TRBV19; the D is unclear. Germline loops: CDR1 LNHDA, CDR2 SQIVND (reference sequence). V lost 1 base and J lost 4, with 10 bases in between. The CDR3 totals 14 residues. This chain's CDR3 is CASSIGHSPETQYF. The CDR3 DNA sequence: TGTGCCAGTAGTATAGGCCACTCCCCAGAGACCCAGTACTTC.

V is TRBV7-2 and J is TRBJ2-1; D is perhaps TRBD2 (6 bases). V dropped 6 bases and J dropped 6 bases, with 18 bases sitting between them. The CDR3 totals 15 residues. Germline CDR1 reads SGHTA; CDR2 reads FQGNSA. The CDR3 DNA sequence: TGTGCCAGCAGGCGAGAACTAGCCCAAGTCAATGAGCAGTTCTTC. It translates to CASRRELAQVNEQFF.